This T cell receptor (beta chain) appears in the sequencing data of a study of vaccination and CD4 T cells after COVID-19. The sample's treatment: 10-day PBMC culture with coronavirus spike peptide pools or control peptides (ViraFEST assay). This clonotype was seen a few times. Its antigen is unknown. With the Oncomine TCR Beta short-read assay, DNA from cultured CD4+ T cells was sequenced. TCRdb processed the PCR reads anew with MiXCR; each CDR3 protein has one entry. In the table there are more than 15,000 distinct CDR3 sequences, more than 20% of which are singletons. The CDR3 length is 13 residues. V lost 3 bases and J lost 2, with 7 bases in between.

The V call is TRBV12-3 or TRBV12-4, the J call TRBJ2-5; no firm D call. This receptor was obtained from a human donor with COVID-19. Sequencing used cultured CD4+ T cells from blood. The chain's CDR3 is CASSFDGQETQYF. The DNA for the CDR3 is TGTGCCAGCAGTTTCGACGGTCAAGAGACCCAGTACTTC.